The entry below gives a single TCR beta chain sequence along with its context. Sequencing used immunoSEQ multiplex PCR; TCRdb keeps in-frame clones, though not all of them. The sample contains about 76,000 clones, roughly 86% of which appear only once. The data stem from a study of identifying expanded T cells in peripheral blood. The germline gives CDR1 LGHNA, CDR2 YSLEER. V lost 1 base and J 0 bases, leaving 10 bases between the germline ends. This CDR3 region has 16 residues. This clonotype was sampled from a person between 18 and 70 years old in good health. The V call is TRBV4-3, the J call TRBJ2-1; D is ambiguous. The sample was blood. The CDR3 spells CASSQGGGLSYNEQFF. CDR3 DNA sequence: TGCGCCAGCAGCCAAGGAGGCGGCCTCTCCTACAATGAGCAGTTCTTC.